This entry lists 27 T cell receptor beta chains sequenced from one sample in a study of shared clonotypes between healthy human individuals. Sequencing used immunoSEQ multiplex PCR; TCRdb keeps in-frame clones, though not all of them. The sample gives more than 2 million clones, 90% to 95% of which show up once; more than 0.1% is in the top ten. Sequenced input: naive CD4+ T cells sorted from blood. Subset defined: CD45RA+ positively selected. The receptor source for this set is a man younger than 30 in good health.

The chain joins TRBV5-1 to TRBJ2-5, with 10 nucleotides matching TRBD2. The CDR3 length is 16 residues. Germline-derived CDR1 and CDR2 are SGHRS and YFSETQ. V dropped 4 bases and J dropped 5; count of bases not matched to a gene: 11. DNA of the CDR3: TGCGCCAGCAGCAGGGCTAGCGGGAGCACGCGGGAGACCCAGTACTTC. Protein: CASSRASGSTRETQYF.

The chain couples TRBV25-1 to TRBJ1-3, with unresolved D. Germline V gives CDR1 MGHDK, CDR2 SYGVNS. Deletions cut 2 bases from V and 2 bases from J, with 7 bases between. The CDR3 is 14 residues long. CDR3 nucleotide sequence: TGTGCCAGCAGTGAAGGACGTCCTGGAAACACCATATATTTT. Amino acids: CASSEGRPGNTIYF.

J is TRBJ2-7 and V is TRBV7-9; 10 bases are shared with TRBD1. This CDR3 has 14 residues. Per the germline V gene, CDR1 is SEHNR and CDR2 is FQNEAQ (reference sequence). The J segment lost 4 bases and the V segment lost 5 bases, leaving 5 bases of the junction unmatched. CDR3 residues: CASSLGQGDYEQYF. The DNA for the CDR3 is TGTGCCAGCAGCCTAGGACAGGGGGATTACGAGCAGTACTTC.

J is TRBJ1-5 and V is TRBV6-1; D might be TRBD1 (5 bases). Per germline, CDR1 MNHNS and CDR2 SASEGT. Trimming shortened V by 7 bases and J by 2 bases, and 12 bases separated the two germline ends. The CDR3 is made up of 14 amino acids. The CDR3, as DNA: TGTGCCAGCACGGAGCAGGGAGGCAATCAGCCCCAGCATTTT. Protein: CASTEQGGNQPQHF.

The V and J genes are TRBV18 and TRBJ1-1, with TRBD1 matching 7 bases. Trimming cost V 3 bases and J 6 bases; bases outside gene matches: 7. Germline V gives CDR1 KGHSH, CDR2 LQKENI. The CDR3 spans 14 residues. Here the CDR3 reads CASSPLKGAAEAFF. CDR3 bases: TGTGCCAGCTCACCGTTGAAGGGGGCGGCTGAAGCTTTCTTT.

This chain uses TRBV7-9 with TRBJ2-6, with TRBD1 as a possible D gene (5 bases). The CDR3 has 15 amino acids. Germline loops: CDR1 SEHNR, CDR2 FQNEAQ (reference sequence). Trimming removed 4 bases from V and 0 bases from J, with 7 bases in between. Here the CDR3 reads CASSSTASGANVLTF. The CDR3 DNA follows: TGTGCCAGCAGCTCGACAGCCTCTGGGGCCAACGTCCTGACTTTC.

V gene TRBV5-8 combines with J gene TRBJ1-4, with TRBD1 matching 8 bases. With 4 bases clipped from V and 2 bases from J, the junction kept 7 bases outside the gene matches. The CDR3 sequence is 16 residues long. Germline values: CDR1 SGHTS, CDR2 YDEGEE. CDR3 region: CASSLGQGRTNEKLFF. CDR3 nucleotides: TGTGCCAGCAGCCTTGGACAGGGCAGGACTAATGAAAAACTGTTTTTT.

For the CDR3, the DNA is TGTGCCAGCAGCCAAGTGCTCAGCGGGGGGAACTACAATGAGCAGTTCTTC. Translation: CASSQVLSGGNYNEQFF. V gene TRBV4-2 combines with J gene TRBJ2-1; 9 bases map to TRBD2. With V trimmed by 1 base and J by 3 bases, 7 bases remained unmatched. Germline V gene sequence: CDR1 LGHNA, CDR2 YNFKEQ. The CDR3 consists of 17 residues.

The chain employs TRBV7-2 and TRBJ1-5, with 8 bases matching TRBD1. Germline V CDR1 and CDR2: SGHTA, FQGNSA. The CDR3 extends over 15 amino acids. J lost 4 bases, V lost 2 bases, and 4 bases had no gene match. The CDR3 spells CASSLLDRENQPQHF. CDR3 bases: TGTGCCAGCAGCTTACTGGACAGGGAAAATCAGCCCCAGCATTTT.

The chain joins TRBV7-9 to TRBJ2-1, with D perhaps matching TRBD2 (7 bases). CDR1 and CDR2 (germline): SEHNR, FQNEAQ (reference sequence). V was pared by 8 bases and J by 4 bases, with 21 bases between. The CDR3 is made up of 16 amino acids. The CDR3 region is CASGSARGASYNEQFF. In DNA, the CDR3 is TGTGCCAGCGGCTCCGCCCGGGGGGCTTCTTACAATGAGCAGTTCTTC.

The rearrangement uses TRBV4-1 and TRBJ1-6; D is unclear. Trimming took off 4 bases at V and 5 bases at J, with 18 bases between the two ends. From germline, CDR1 is MGHRA and CDR2 YSYEKL. The CDR3 contains 17 residues. This CDR3 reads CASSRSGLGRDNSPLHF. In DNA, the CDR3 is TGCGCCAGCAGCCGATCGGGTCTGGGTAGGGATAATTCACCCCTCCACTTT.

V usage is TRBV7-9 and J usage is TRBJ1-6; D gene unclear. The CDR3 sequence is 18 residues long. Trimming left V 4 bases short and J 0 bases short, with 16 bases between. Per germline, CDR1 SEHNR and CDR2 FQNEAQ (reference sequence). DNA of the CDR3: TGTGCCAGCAGCTCTCTAGGTCCCCGGAGCTCCTATAATTCACCCCTCCACTTT. Translation: CASSSLGPRSSYNSPLHF.

This clone has just one count. The chain uses TRBV2 and TRBJ2-5, with no clear D. V lost 1 base, J lost 6 bases, and 9 bases lay in between. The CDR3 spans 13 residues. CDR1 and CDR2 (germline): SNHLY, FYNNEI. CDR3: CASSEEGVKTQYF. CDR3 DNA: TGTGCCAGCAGTGAAGAGGGTGTGAAGACCCAGTACTTC. The full variable domain, completed using reference TRBV2 and TRBJ2-5, is EPEVTQTPSHQVTQMGQEVILRCVPISNHLYFYWYRQILGQKVEFLVSFYNNEISEKSEIFDDQFSVERPDGSNFTLKIRSTKLEDSAMYFCASSEEGVKTQYFGPGTRLLVL.

The chain uses TRBV6-1 and TRBJ2-7; D unclear. Germline assignment: CDR1 MNHNS and CDR2 SASEGT. The V end lost 7 bases, the J end lost 1 base, and 14 bases lay between the germline ends. This CDR3 region has 14 residues. The CDR3 DNA follows: TGTGCCAGCACACTCTGGTTCGGGTCCTACGAGCAGTACTTC. Translation gives CASTLWFGSYEQYF.

J is TRBJ1-2 and V is TRBV18, with no clear D. This CDR3 region has 13 residues. Germline V CDR1 and CDR2: KGHSH, LQKENI. The germline V and J ends were trimmed by 1 base and 4 bases, with 7 bases remaining between them. CDR3 loop: CASSPQGVYGYTF. The CDR3, as DNA: TGTGCCAGCTCACCACAGGGAGTCTATGGCTACACCTTC.

The chain recombines TRBV6-6 with TRBJ2-3; D uncertain. Germline values: CDR1 MNHNY, CDR2 SVGAGI (reference sequence). The CDR3 sequence is 11 residues long. V lost 0 bases, J lost 7 bases, and 2 bases lay in between. CDR3 DNA: TGTGCCAGCAGTTACTCGTATACGCAGTATTTT. Its translation: CASSYSYTQYF.

The chain links TRBV7-2 to TRBJ2-3, with D unclear. Germline-derived CDR1 and CDR2 are SGHTA and FQGNSA. This CDR3 contains 13 residues. The V end was cut by 5 bases, the J end by 2 bases, with 8 bases between. CDR3 bases: TGTGCCAGCAGCCCGGTATACACAGATACGCAGTATTTT. Encoded protein: CASSPVYTDTQYF.

J is TRBJ2-5 and V is TRBV30, with 9 positions matching TRBD1. This CDR3 comprises 15 residues. Germline V lookup: CDR1 GTSNPN, CDR2 SVGIG (reference sequence). The V segment lost 4 bases and the J segment 2 bases; nucleotides outside the gene matches: 8. The CDR3 reads CAWTGDRATQETQYF. CDR3 DNA sequence: TGTGCCTGGACCGGGGACAGGGCCACTCAAGAGACCCAGTACTTC.

This chain uses TRBV6-6 with TRBJ1-1, with TRBD1 matching 9 bases. Germline assignment: CDR1 MNHNY and CDR2 SVGAGI (reference sequence). The ends lost 3 bases at V and 10 bases at J; junction bases unmatched: 6. The CDR3 totals 13 residues. The CDR3 region is CASSYSQGARAFF. The CDR3, as DNA: TGTGCCAGCAGTTATTCACAGGGGGCGCGAGCTTTCTTT.

The chain employs TRBV7-8 and TRBJ1-1; possibly TRBD1 for D (6 bases). Trimming stripped 3 bases from V and 1 base from J, with 15 bases between. This CDR3 has 16 residues. Looked up from germline, CDR1 is SGHVS and CDR2 is FQNEAQ. The CDR3 coding sequence is TGTGCCAGCAGCTTGGTTACAGGGTTTGAGAACACTGAAGCTTTCTTT. Translation: CASSLVTGFENTEAFF. The full variable domain, with the rest looked up from reference TRBV7-8 and TRBJ1-1, is GAGVSQSPRYKVAKRGQDVALRCDPISGHVSLFWYQQALGQGPEFLTYFQNEAQLDKSGLPSDRFFAERPEGSVSTLKIQRTQQEDSAVYLCASSLVTGFENTEAFFGQGTRLTVV.

The rearrangement links TRBV7-2 to TRBJ2-3, with 9 bases identical to TRBD2. V trimming: 1 base; J trimming: 2 bases; junction bases outside the gene matches: 4. Germline V CDR1 and CDR2: SGHTA, FQGNSA. The CDR3 runs 16 residues. In nucleotides, the CDR3 is TGTGCCAGCAGCTTAGACGCTAGCGGGATCACAGATACGCAGTATTTT. It specifies CASSLDASGITDTQYF.

Comments on this clone: Additional DNA sequences in this sample encode the identical CDR3. The gene calls are TRBV11-2 and TRBJ2-2, with D maybe TRBD1 (5 bases). V lost 2 bases to trimming and J lost 4 bases, with 11 bases between them. CDR3 length: 15 residues. Germline V gives CDR1 SGHAT, CDR2 FQNNGV. The CDR3 region has the DNA TGTGCCAGCAGCTTAACAGGCGGCGGCACCGGGGAGCTGTTTTTT. It translates to CASSLTGGGTGELFF.

The chain recombines TRBV7-6 with TRBJ2-7; D is perhaps TRBD2 (5 bases). The germline V and J ends were trimmed by 5 bases and 4 bases, with 12 bases remaining between them. The CDR3 is 13 residues long. Germline V gene data show CDR1 as SGHVS and CDR2 as FNYEAQ. CDR3: CASSQGRVYEQYF. The CDR3 coding sequence is TGTGCCAGCAGCCAAGGGCGGGTGTACGAGCAGTACTTC.

This chain joins TRBV6-5 and TRBJ1-2, with 9 positions matching TRBD1. V dropped 4 bases and J dropped 8; count of bases not matched to a gene: 11. The CDR3 runs to 15 residues. CDR1 MNHEY and CDR2 SVGAGI come from the germline V gene. The CDR3 nucleotides are TGTGCCAGCAGTTCAAGGGACAGGGAGCAATCCGGCTACACCTTC. Amino acid sequence: CASSSRDREQSGYTF.

The CDR3 spells CASSPPRTATNSPLHF. For the CDR3, the DNA is TGTGCCAGCAGCCCTCCACGGACCGCTACTAATTCACCCCTCCACTTT. V is TRBV6-6 and J is TRBJ1-6, with D unclear. V shed 6 bases and J shed 6 bases, with 18 bases lying between them. CDR3 size: 16 residues. The V gene's germline CDR1 is MNHNY and CDR2 SVGAGI (reference sequence).

This chain uses TRBV14 with TRBJ2-7; D gene unclear. The CDR3 extends over 16 amino acids. V lost 0 bases, J lost 2 bases, and 14 bases lay in between. Germline CDR1 is SGHDN and CDR2 is FVKESK. The CDR3 loop is CASSQEVPGGPYEQYF. In DNA form, the CDR3 reads TGTGCCAGCAGCCAAGAGGTACCGGGCGGTCCCTACGAGCAGTACTTC.

The chain uses TRBV5-1 and TRBJ2-5, with D maybe TRBD1 (6 bases). The V gene's germline CDR1 is SGHRS and CDR2 YFSETQ. V lost 1 base and J lost 4, with 17 bases in between. This CDR3 comprises 16 residues. In DNA, the CDR3 is TGCGCCAGCAGCTTGTCGTGGGGGCTGTCGACAGAGACCCAGTACTTC. Translation: CASSLSWGLSTETQYF.